Listed below are T cell receptor beta chains from one sample, sequenced in a study of T cells in Graves' hyperthyroidism and ophthalmopathy. MiXCR, run by TCRdb on the multiplex PCR reads, gives a single entry per CDR3 protein. The sample consists of 550,000 to 850,000 distinct CDR3 sequences, roughly 20% of them appearing once. The sequencing input was blood. The receptor source for this set is a woman between 45 and 65 years old with Graves' hyperthyroidism that later progressed to Graves' ophthalmopathy. CDR3s include the opening cysteine and the closing phenylalanine or tryptophan. The D gene is left open where the match is weak. The size of a clone is reported for some rows only, either as once, few or many, or as a class for expanded clones.

many TRBJ2-5 TRBV3-1 NA CASSQNGDETQYF TGTGCCAGCAGCCAGAACGGGGACGAGACCCAGTACTTC
many TRBJ1-2 TRBV3-1 NA CASSVVGDGSGGYTF TGTGCCAGCAGCGTCGTCGGGGACGGCTCCGGCGGCTACACCTTC
many TRBJ1-4 TRBV3-1 TRBD1 CASRDRAVEKLFF TGTGCCAGCAGGGACAGGGCTGTGGAAAAACTGTTTTTT
many TRBJ1-2 TRBV20-1 NA CSARETSRGRLNYGYTF TGCAGTGCTAGAGAGACCTCTAGAGGCAGGCTAAACTATGGCTACACCTTC
few TRBJ2-5 TRBV5-1 NA CASSNQQAGGTQYF TGCGCCAGCAGCAATCAGCAGGCGGGCGGGACCCAGTACTTC
many TRBJ2-7 TRBV7-3 NA CASSLDGGSSYEQYF TGTGCCAGCTCCCTAGACGGTGGCAGCTCCTACGAGCAGTACTTC
many TRBJ1-5 TRBV2 NA CASSEARVQPQHF TGTGCCAGCAGTGAAGCGAGGGTTCAGCCCCAGCATTTT
NA TRBJ2-1 TRBV14 NA CASSQDRVGGWTYNEQFF TGTGCCAGCAGCCAAGATAGGGTCGGGGGCTGGACCTACAATGAGCAGTTCTTC
NA TRBJ2-2 TRBV4-1 NA CASSQEPGVTGELFF TGCGCCAGCAGCCAAGAACCGGGGGTCACCGGGGAGCTGTTTTTT
NA TRBJ2-3 TRBV10-3 NA CAISGTTTSTDTQYF TGTGCCATTTCCGGCACAACGACTAGCACAGATACGCAGTATTTT
many TRBJ2-3 TRBV27 TRBD2 CASSSLAGGPDTQYF TGTGCCAGCAGTTCCCTAGCGGGGGGGCCAGATACGCAGTATTTT
NA TRBJ1-5 TRBV5-6 NA CASSLGINQPQHF TGTGCCAGCAGCTTGGGTATCAATCAGCCCCAGCATTTT
few TRBJ2-5 TRBV20-1 TRBD2 CSAPVSERLAGALGGETQYF TGCAGTGCTCCTGTTAGCGAGCGACTAGCGGGGGCCCTAGGGGGAGAGACCCAGTACTTC
few TRBJ2-5 TRBV20-1 TRBD2 CSARISGGETQYF TGCAGTGCTAGAATTAGCGGGGGGGAGACCCAGTACTTC
few TRBJ2-3 TRBV6-5 TRBD2 CASSYRVGSGGAQTDTQYF TGTGCCAGCAGTTACCGAGTAGGGTCCGGGGGGGCCCAAACAGATACGCAGTATTTT
many TRBJ2-1 TRBV7-9 NA CASIGPLSSYNEQFF TGTGCCAGCATAGGACCGTTGAGCTCCTACAATGAGCAGTTCTTC
NA TRBJ1-2 TRBV5-1 NA CASSLEEPNYGYTF TGCGCCAGCAGCTTGGAGGAACCTAACTATGGCTACACCTTC
NA TRBJ2-7 TRBV29-1 TRBD1 CSVERTGSSYEQYF TGCAGCGTTGAGCGGACAGGGAGCTCCTACGAGCAGTACTTC
few TRBJ2-5 TRBV30 NA CAWRKRQQETQYF TGTGCCTGGAGAAAAAGACAGCAAGAGACCCAGTACTTC
many TRBJ2-7 TRBV30 NA CASRTRGVYEQYF TGTGCCAGTCGGACTAGGGGGGTCTACGAGCAGTACTTC
many TRBJ1-2 TRBV11-2 NA CASSLARINYGYTF TGTGCCAGCAGCTTAGCCCGAATCAACTATGGCTACACCTTC
many TRBJ2-1 TRBV7-9 TRBD2 CASSLLGRGEYNEQFF TGTGCCAGCAGCTTACTTGGGCGGGGGGAGTACAATGAGCAGTTCTTC
many TRBJ2-2 TRBV7-3 NA CASSGAGLPPGELFF TGTGCCAGCAGCGGAGCCGGGCTTCCCCCCGGGGAGCTGTTTTTT
many TRBJ2-2 TRBV29-1 NA CSVEDQPNTGELFF TGCAGCGTTGAAGATCAGCCGAACACCGGGGAGCTGTTTTTT
NA TRBJ1-3 TRBV11-2 TRBD1 CASSFYRTGGGNTIYF TGTGCCAGCAGCTTTTATAGGACAGGAGGTGGAAACACCATATATTTT
many TRBJ1-1 TRBV12-3/TRBV12-4 NA CASSPVRDTEAFF TGTGCCAGCAGTCCGGTCCGGGACACTGAAGCTTTCTTT
few TRBJ2-3 TRBV12-5 NA CASGGPSGTDTQYF TGTGCTAGTGGCGGACCGTCTGGCACAGATACGCAGTATTTT
NA TRBJ1-3 TRBV7-9 NA CASSRTESSGNTIYF TGTGCCAGCAGCCGGACGGAAAGCTCTGGAAACACCATATATTTT
few TRBJ2-7 TRBV5-8 NA CASSTDAVYEQYF TGTGCCAGCAGCACCGATGCGGTATACGAGCAGTACTTC
few TRBJ1-1 TRBV5-1 NA CASMGRLNTEAFF TGCGCCAGCATGGGACGGCTGAACACTGAAGCTTTCTTT
few TRBJ2-2 TRBV4-2 NA CASSQPPGELFF TGTGCCAGCAGCCAACCCCCCGGGGAGCTGTTTTTT
NA TRBJ2-2 TRBV19 NA CASSRGGRAAPGELFF TGTGCCAGTAGTAGAGGTGGTCGAGCTGCGCCCGGGGAGCTGTTTTTT
once TRBJ1-1 TRBV6-5 NA CASSYSMGLEAFF TGTGCCAGCAGTTACAGTATGGGACTTGAAGCTTTCTTT
few TRBJ1-1 TRBV7-9 NA CASRNRATEAFF TGTGCCAGCAGGAACAGGGCCACTGAAGCTTTCTTT
many TRBJ2-2 TRBV2 TRBD2 CASSPTPGQRGTGELFF TGTGCCAGCAGTCCCACTCCCGGACAGCGGGGGACCGGGGAGCTGTTTTTT
NA TRBJ1-4 TRBV24-1 NA CATSATGTLATNEKLFF TGTGCCACCAGTGCCACCGGGACACTAGCAACTAATGAAAAACTGTTTTTT
NA TRBJ1-6 TRBV5-1 TRBD1 CASSPGQGNNSPLHF TGCGCCAGCAGCCCGGGACAGGGGAATAATTCACCCCTCCACTTT
NA TRBJ2-2 TRBV20-1 TRBD1 CSARSGGAGGELFF TGCAGTGCTAGATCAGGGGGCGCCGGCGGGGAGCTGTTTTTT
NA TRBJ2-7 TRBV7-2 NA CASSFMNHEQYF TGTGCCAGCAGCTTTATGAACCACGAGCAGTACTTC